This T cell receptor (beta chain) came from a study of regulatory T cells in long-lasting Graves disease. Broader study findings: Results may be inaccurate due to the small sample size. More public clonotypes were shared by persistent patients (around 2,500) than by new patients (approximately 1,000).

This clonotype was seen at least ten times. Its specificity is not known. An end of the junction differs from the germline gene, which may be a read error. CDR3 length equals 14 residues. Arm-PCR with iRepertoire HTBI primers amplified the CDR3 regions for these TCR beta libraries. TCRdb re-called the multiplex PCR reads through MiXCR, storing one row per CDR3 protein. The sample contains hundreds of thousands of distinct CDR3 sequences, 15% to 20% of which appear only once. The time point is: newly diagnosed GD, antithyroid drugs for less than 3 months. PBMC-derived RNA was used for the TCR library. A blood draw put approximately 9 milliliters of peripheral blood into EDTA tubes. The same sample was also studied in work on T cells in Graves' hyperthyroidism and ophthalmopathy. That paper notes: The blood repertoire included most of the expanded thyroid clonotypes above 0.001.

This specimen consisted of peripheral blood mononuclear cells (PBMCs), obtained at new diagnosis, from a patient treated with antithyroid drugs. The TCR comes from a woman between 40 and 65 years old with Graves disease. The chain links TRBV12-3 or TRBV12-4 to TRBJ1-5; unclear D gene. In nucleotides, the CDR3 is TGTGCCAGCAGCTTAGTCGCAGGTGGACAGCCCCAGCATTTT. This gives the protein CASSLVAGGQPQHF.